Listed below are T cell receptor beta chains from one sample, sequenced in a study of cytomegalovirus exposure and HLA in healthy donors. Data came from immunoSEQ multiplex PCR; TCRdb stores just in-frame clones and leaves some out. Of about 110,000 clones listed, approximately 82% are singletons. The sequenced sample was PBMCs. The receptors stem from a man aged 40-49 years in good health and CMV-seronegative. The CDR3 runs from the conserved cysteine through the conserved F or W. The D gene is left open where the match is weak. Part of the rows lack a size; the others show once, few, many or a class for expanded clones.

size	J	V	D	DNA	CDR3
once	TRBJ1-1	TRBV10-1	-	TGCGCCAGCAGCCTCGCGGTCCAGGGAAGAACTGAAGCTTTCTTT	CASSLAVQGRTEAFF
-	TRBJ1-6	TRBV4-1	-	TGCGCCAGCAGCCAAGATCTCGACAGGTACTCACCCCTCCACTTT	CASSQDLDRYSPLHF
once	TRBJ2-1	TRBV5-1	-	TGCGCCAGCAGCTTTGTACCCGGAGGACAGTTCTTC	CASSFVPGGQFF
-	TRBJ2-7	TRBV11-1	TRBD1	TGTGCCAGCAGTGACCTACAGGGGGCATCATCCTACGAGCAGTACTTC	CASSDLQGASSYEQYF
few	TRBJ1-1	TRBV19	TRBD1	TGTGCCAGTAGTCTGGGACAGGGGGGTTATAACACTGAAGCTTTCTTT	CASSLGQGGYNTEAFF
-	TRBJ2-3	TRBV2	-	TGTGCCAGCAGCCGAGCACGAGACACAGATACGCAGTATTTT	CASSRARDTDTQYF
-	TRBJ2-2	TRBV4-1	TRBD2	TGCGCCAGCAGCCAAGTTGGGACTAGCGGTCATACCGGGGAGCTGTTTTTT	CASSQVGTSGHTGELFF
-	TRBJ2-5	TRBV19	-	TGTGCCAGTAGTCCTTTCCCGCGTAGGGGGCAAGAGACCCAGTACTTC	CASSPFPRRGQETQYF
-	TRBJ2-1	TRBV11-2	TRBD2	TGTGCCAGCAGCCGGACTAGCAGGCGTGATGAGCAGTTCTTC	CASSRTSRRDEQFF
-	TRBJ1-1	TRBV5-5	TRBD1	TGTGCCAGCAGCTTGTTCAGGGGGCTCGGCACTGAAGCTTTCTTT	CASSLFRGLGTEAFF
-	TRBJ2-7	TRBV10-3	-	TGTGCCATCAGTGCACAGGGCTACGAGCAGTACTTC	CAISAQGYEQYF
-	TRBJ1-1	TRBV29-1	-	TGCAGCGCTCTAGTGAACACTGAAGCTTTCTTT	CSALVNTEAFF
-	TRBJ2-7	TRBV2	-	TGTGCCAGCAGTCTGGGGCGGGGACAGATAGCGCAGTACTTC	CASSLGRGQIAQYF
-	TRBJ1-2	TRBV7-6	-	TGTGCCAGCAGCTTGTCTTTAGCAGGGCTGGGTGGCTACACCTTC	CASSLSLAGLGGYTF
-	TRBJ2-5	TRBV10-3	-	TGTGCCATCAGTGATCGAGGGGGAGAGACCCAGTACTTC	CAISDRGGETQYF
-	TRBJ2-7	TRBV5-1	-	TGCGCCAGCAGCTTGAGGGCAGGGCCAGGGTCCTACGAGCAGTACTTC	CASSLRAGPGSYEQYF
few	TRBJ1-1	TRBV29-1	-	TGCAGCGTTGAATGGGCACAGCCGGCCACTGAAGCTTTCTTT	CSVEWAQPATEAFF
once	TRBJ1-6	TRBV7-9	-	TGTGCCAGCAGTTTCGGTTCACCCCTCCACTTT	CASSFGSPLHF
few	TRBJ2-1	TRBV19	-	TGTGCCAGTAGTGTTACAGGGACGGAAAATGAGCAGTTCTTC	CASSVTGTENEQFF
-	TRBJ1-1	TRBV29-1	-	TGCAGCGTCGAATACAGGGCCTCCGCTTTCTTT	CSVEYRASAFF
few	TRBJ1-1	TRBV10-3	-	TGTGCCATCAGTGACCCCGGCGGGGTGGACACTGAAGCTTTCTTT	CAISDPGGVDTEAFF
-	TRBJ2-2	TRBV7-9	-	TGTGCCAGCAGCTCGAAGACAGCAATGAACACCGGGGAGCTGTTTTTT	CASSSKTAMNTGELFF
-	TRBJ1-1	TRBV23-1	TRBD1	TGCGCCAGCAGTCACGTGCCACCTCAGGGGGCGCATACTGAAGCTTTCTTT	CASSHVPPQGAHTEAFF
few	TRBJ2-5	TRBV5-1	-	TGCGCCAGCAGCTTGGTACCCGCATTAAGAGAGTACCAAGCGACCCAGTACTTC	CASSLVPALREYQATQYF
-	TRBJ1-5	TRBV19	-	TGTGCCAGTAGTATAGGAGGTAATCAGCCCCAGCATTTT	CASSIGGNQPQHF
once	TRBJ1-6	TRBV5-4	TRBD1	TGTGCCAGCAGCCGGACAGGAGGTAATTCACCCCTCCACTTT	CASSRTGGNSPLHF
-	TRBJ2-7	TRBV27	TRBD1	TGTGCCAGCAGTTTAGGGACAGGGTTCTACGAGCAGTACTTC	CASSLGTGFYEQYF
-	TRBJ2-7	TRBV2	-	TGTGCCAGCACCTTACAAGGAGCACCGATGGAGCAGTACTTC	CASTLQGAPMEQYF
once	TRBJ2-1	TRBV28	TRBD2	TGTGCCACCACCTCACCTACTAGCGGGGGGCCGTCCAATGAGCAGTTCTTC	CATTSPTSGGPSNEQFF
once	TRBJ2-7	TRBV29-1	-	TGCAGCGTCTTATTCCAGGGATACGAGCAGTACTTC	CSVLFQGYEQYF